These 13 T cell receptor beta chains originate from one sample sequenced in a study of cytomegalovirus exposure and HLA in healthy donors. Vbeta (60) and Jbeta (13) primers were used in the PCR. Data came from immunoSEQ multiplex PCR; TCRdb stores just in-frame clones and leaves some out. Among about 150,000 clones listed, around 80% were seen once. The sequencing sample was made of PBMCs. The receptors stem from a man between 25 and 39 years old in good health.

The chain has TRBV1 and TRBJ2-1; the table assigns TRBD2, which was not confirmed against the DNA. TRBV1 is assigned pseudogene status. The CDR3 consists of 11 residues. The CDR3 spells CTSPRKVAQFF. For the CDR3, the DNA is TGCACCAGCCCCCGAAAGGTAGCGCAGTTCTTC.

Notes on this clone: One junction end disagrees with the germline gene, perhaps due to a read error. The chain links TRBV5-4 to TRBJ1-4; D is perhaps TRBD1 (5 bases). This CDR3 region has 16 residues. The germline CDR1 and CDR2 sequences are SGHNT and YYREEE (reference sequence). In DNA, the CDR3 is TGTGCCAGCAGCAGTGAAACGGGACTTATTAATGATAAACTGTTTTTT. It is translated as CASSSETGLINDKLFF.

The chain uses TRBV19 and TRBJ2-1, with TRBD2 as a possible D gene (5 bases). V lost 3 bases to trimming and J lost 2 bases, with 14 bases between them. Germline CDR1 LNHDA, CDR2 SQIVND (reference sequence). The CDR3 is 16 residues long. The CDR3 region is CASSIGVTTTYNEQFF. CDR3 in DNA: TGTGCCAGTAGTATTGGCGTGACTACGACCTACAATGAGCAGTTCTTC.

This clone was detected only once. This chain uses TRBV6-1 with TRBJ2-7, with 8 bases matching TRBD1. CDR1 MNHNS and CDR2 SASEGT come from the germline V gene. The V segment lost 7 bases and the J segment 5 bases; nucleotides outside the gene matches: 10. CDR3 length equals 14 residues. The CDR3 here is CASTLYPGGHEQYF. The CDR3 DNA follows: TGTGCCAGCACCCTCTACCCAGGGGGCCACGAGCAGTACTTC.

The chain joins TRBV30 to TRBJ1-1; D is ambiguous. CDR1 and CDR2 from the germline V gene are GTSNPN and SVGIG (reference sequence). There are 11 residues in the CDR3. Between the trimmed V and J ends, which lost 0 bases and 11 bases, there was a span of 10 bases. The CDR3: CAWSVRRSAFF. CDR3 nucleotides: TGTGCCTGGAGTGTACGTAGGAGCGCTTTCTTT.

As DNA, the CDR3 is TGCGCCAGCAGCCCTGACTCAGATGGAAACACCATATATTTT. This translates into CASSPDSDGNTIYF. V gene TRBV5-1 combines with J gene TRBJ1-3; no clear D. The length of the CDR3 is 14 residues. The ends were cut back, 4 bases at V and 3 bases at J, with 11 bases in the middle. The V gene's germline CDR1 is SGHRS and CDR2 YFSETQ.

The J gene is TRBJ2-1, the V gene TRBV10-2; 7 bases are shared with TRBD2. The CDR3 sequence is 15 residues long. The V gene's germline CDR1 is WSHSY and CDR2 SAAADI. V shed 3 bases, J shed 1 base, and the junction held 3 bases outside the gene matches. CDR3 in amino acids: CASSDSGWSYNEQFF. The CDR3 region has the DNA TGCGCCAGCAGTGATAGCGGGTGGTCCTACAATGAGCAGTTCTTC.

The J gene is TRBJ1-5, the V gene TRBV2; the match to TRBD1 covers 7 bases. The CDR3 has 13 amino acids. In germline, CDR1 is SNHLY, CDR2 FYNNEI. The J segment lost 6 bases and the V segment lost 7 bases, leaving 6 bases of the junction unmatched. CDR3 sequence reads: CASNPEGAQPQHF. The CDR3 DNA reads TGTGCCAGCAACCCAGAGGGGGCTCAGCCCCAGCATTTT.

CDR3 amino acids: CSARQGHEQFF. The CDR3 region has the DNA TGCAGTGCTAGACAGGGCCATGAGCAGTTCTTC. The V gene is TRBV20-1, the J gene TRBJ2-1; perhaps TRBD1 as D (5 bases). Trimming cost V 2 bases and J 8 bases, with 7 bases left between them. Germline CDR1 and CDR2: DFQATT and SNEGSKA (reference sequence). The CDR3 length is 11 residues.

The gene calls are TRBV28 and TRBJ1-1; maybe TRBD1 (5 bases). Germline V gives CDR1 MDHEN, CDR2 SYDVKM. V dropped 6 bases and J dropped 4 bases, with 18 bases sitting between them. The CDR3 extends over 15 amino acids. CDR3 amino acids: CASSPPRVMGTEAFF. DNA of the CDR3: TGTGCCAGCAGCCCCCCCAGGGTAATGGGCACTGAAGCTTTCTTT. Using reference TRBV28 and TRBJ1-1 for the parts outside the CDR3, the full variable domain is DVKVTQSSRYLVKRTGEKVFLECVQDMDHENMFWYRQDPGLGLRLIYFSYDVKMKEKGDIPEGYSVSREKKERFSLILESASTNQTSMYLCASSPPRVMGTEAFFGQGTRLTVV.

The chain is built from TRBV19 and TRBJ2-2, with 14 bases identical to TRBD2. This CDR3 is 14 amino acids long. V lost 6 bases to trimming and J lost 6 bases; unmatched junction nucleotides: 0. Germline V lookup: CDR1 LNHDA, CDR2 SQIVND (reference sequence). CDR3 in DNA: TGTGCCAGTAGGGGACTAGCGGGAGCCGGGGAGCTGTTTTTT. It codes for CASRGLAGAGELFF.

The CDR3 DNA reads TGTGCCAGCTGTATCGATCCGAGGACAGAGCAGTTCTTC. Its translation: CASCIDPRTEQFF. The chain is built from TRBV27 and TRBJ2-1; tentatively, D is TRBD1 (5 bases). This CDR3 has 13 amino acids. Germline lookup yields CDR1 MNHEY and CDR2 SMNVEV (reference sequence). V was cut by 8 bases and J by 10 bases, with 18 bases left in between.

The genes are TRBV2 and TRBJ1-4; TRBD1 is a possible D gene (5 bases). Germline values: CDR1 SNHLY, CDR2 FYNNEI. V lost 2 bases and J 0 bases, leaving 10 bases between the germline ends. The CDR3 runs 16 residues. The chain's CDR3 is CASSEQGTATNEKLFF. CDR3 DNA sequence: TGTGCCAGCAGTGAACAGGGAACCGCAACTAATGAAAAACTGTTTTTT.